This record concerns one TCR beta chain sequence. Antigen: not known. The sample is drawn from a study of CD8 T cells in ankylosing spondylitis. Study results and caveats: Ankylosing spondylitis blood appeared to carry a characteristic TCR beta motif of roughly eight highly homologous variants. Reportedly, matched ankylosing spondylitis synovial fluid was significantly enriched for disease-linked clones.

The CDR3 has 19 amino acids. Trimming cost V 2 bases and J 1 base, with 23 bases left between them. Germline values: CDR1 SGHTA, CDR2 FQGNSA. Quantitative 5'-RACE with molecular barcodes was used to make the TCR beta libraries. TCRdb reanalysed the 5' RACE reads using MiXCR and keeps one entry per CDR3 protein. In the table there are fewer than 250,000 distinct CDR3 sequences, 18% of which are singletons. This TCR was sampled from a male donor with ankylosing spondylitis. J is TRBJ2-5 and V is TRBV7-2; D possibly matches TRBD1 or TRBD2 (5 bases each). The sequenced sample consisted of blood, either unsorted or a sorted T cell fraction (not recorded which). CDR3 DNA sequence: TGTGCCAGCAGCTTATCGGGGCAACTCCGACACATCCTCCAAGAGACCCAGTACTTC. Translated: CASSLSGQLRHILQETQYF.